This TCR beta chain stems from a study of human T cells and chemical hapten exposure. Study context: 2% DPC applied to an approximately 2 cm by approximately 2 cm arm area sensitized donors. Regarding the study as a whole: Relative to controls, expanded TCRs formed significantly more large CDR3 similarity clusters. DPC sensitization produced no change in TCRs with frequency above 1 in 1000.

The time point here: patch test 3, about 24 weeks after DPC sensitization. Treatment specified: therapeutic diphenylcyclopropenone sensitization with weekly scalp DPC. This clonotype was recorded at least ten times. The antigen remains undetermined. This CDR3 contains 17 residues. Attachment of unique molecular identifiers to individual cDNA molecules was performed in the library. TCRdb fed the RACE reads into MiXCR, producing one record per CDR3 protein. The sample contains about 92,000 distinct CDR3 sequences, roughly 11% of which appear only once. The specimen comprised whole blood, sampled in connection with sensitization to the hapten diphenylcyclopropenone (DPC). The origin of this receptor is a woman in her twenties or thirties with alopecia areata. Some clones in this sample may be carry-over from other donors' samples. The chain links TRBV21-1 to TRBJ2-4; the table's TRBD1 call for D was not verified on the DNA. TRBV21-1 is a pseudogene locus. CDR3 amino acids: CASSKRGRARAKNIQYF. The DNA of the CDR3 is TGTGCCAGCAGCAAAAGGGGCAGGGCGAGAGCCAAAAACATTCAGTACTTC.